The 19 T cell receptor beta chains below come from one sample, sequenced in a study of shared clonotypes between healthy human individuals. Sequenced by immunoSEQ multiplex PCR; TCRdb stores in-frame clones only, minus some. The sample lists hundreds of thousands of clones; over 65% were seen once. The sample comprised memory CD4+ T cells sorted from blood. Subset: CD45RA-negative fraction. The receptors come from a woman aged 25 to 39 in good health.

The chain carries TRBV6-6 and TRBJ2-7, with D possibly TRBD1 on 5 matching bases. V lost 0 bases to trimming and J lost 5 bases, with 14 bases between them. Germline V gives CDR1 MNHNY, CDR2 SVGAGI (reference sequence). The CDR3 runs 15 residues. The CDR3 loop reads CASSYSGQGSHEQYF. CDR3 sequence (DNA): TGTGCCAGCAGTTACTCTGGGCAGGGTTCCCACGAGCAGTACTTC.

This clone was picked up a small number of times. J is TRBJ2-7 and V is TRBV27; TRBD2 matches 11 bases. From germline, CDR1 is MNHEY and CDR2 SMNVEV (reference sequence). The CDR3 has 15 amino acids. V shed 9 bases and J 5 bases; nucleotides not matched to a gene: 12. Here the CDR3 DNA reads TGTGCCAGGGGCCGACTAGCGGGACGGCTCCACGAGCAGTACTTC. Encoded protein: CARGRLAGRLHEQYF.

J is TRBJ1-2 and V is TRBV28; D is possibly TRBD1 (6 bases). V dropped 4 bases and J dropped 4 bases, with 10 bases sitting between them. The CDR3 has 13 residues. From germline, CDR1 is MDHEN and CDR2 SYDVKM. The CDR3 DNA reads as TGTGCCAGCAGTTGGGGGGCTAGCTATGGCTACACCTTC. Its protein product is CASSWGASYGYTF.

The chain has TRBV28 and TRBJ2-7; TRBD1 aligns across 7 bases. CDR1 is MDHEN, CDR2 SYDVKM, per germline. This CDR3 comprises 14 residues. The V segment lost 6 bases and the J segment 2 bases; nucleotides outside the gene matches: 7. CDR3 loop: CASRVTGPTYEQYF. Written as DNA, the CDR3 is TGTGCCAGCAGGGTGACAGGGCCCACCTACGAGCAGTACTTC. Supplemented by reference TRBV28 and TRBJ2-7, the full variable domain reads DVKVTQSSRYLVKRTGEKVFLECVQDMDHENMFWYRQDPGLGLRLIYFSYDVKMKEKGDIPEGYSVSREKKERFSLILESASTNQTSMYLCASRVTGPTYEQYFGPGTRLTVT.

The CDR3 reads CASRAPSGRAPEQFF. The CDR3 region has the DNA TGCGCCAGCAGAGCACCTAGCGGGAGGGCCCCTGAGCAGTTCTTC. V gene TRBV10-2 combines with J gene TRBJ2-1; 12 bases map to TRBD2. The CDR3 is made up of 15 amino acids. In germline, CDR1 is WSHSY, CDR2 SAAADI. The trim removed 6 bases at V and 9 bases at J, leaving 9 bases unmatched.

The gene calls are TRBV10-1 and TRBJ2-3; no definite D call. Per the germline V gene, CDR1 is WNHNN and CDR2 is SYGVQD (reference sequence). Trimming took 2 bases from V and 0 from J, leaving 3 bases between them. The CDR3 has 13 residues. The CDR3 DNA is TGCGCCAGCAGTGAGGGTAGCACAGATACGCAGTATTTT. This codes for CASSEGSTDTQYF.

For the CDR3, the DNA is TGTGCCAGCAGTCCCCTTGAGAGGGCACGTCTCCATCCCGCCTACAATGAGCAGTTCTTC. Amino acids: CASSPLERARLHPAYNEQFF. This chain joins TRBV27 and TRBJ2-1; TRBD2 is a possible D gene (5 bases). The CDR3 extends over 20 amino acids. Germline V gene lookup returns CDR1 MNHEY and CDR2 SMNVEV (reference sequence). Trimming pared 5 bases from V and 2 bases from J, leaving 28 bases between.

The genes are TRBV28 and TRBJ1-5, with D possibly matching TRBD1 (5 bases). The germline V gene has CDR1 MDHEN and CDR2 SYDVKM. This CDR3 is 16 amino acids long. V shed 5 bases and J shed 4 bases, with 18 bases lying between them. DNA of the CDR3: TGTGCCAGCAGTCCCTATCCCGGGACGGATAATCAGCCCCAGCATTTT. Translating it yields CASSPYPGTDNQPQHF.

This clone turned up a few times. This chain's CDR3 is CASSTRDRGDTQYF. The CDR3 DNA is TGTGCCAGCAGTACCCGGGACAGGGGCGATACGCAGTATTTT. The V and J genes are TRBV28 and TRBJ2-3, with 10 bases aligning to TRBD1. Germline loops: CDR1 MDHEN, CDR2 SYDVKM. The CDR3 consists of 14 residues. After removal of 5 bases from V and 6 bases from J, the junction contained 5 bases not matched to a gene.

The chain employs TRBV10-1 and TRBJ2-5; 8 bases align to TRBD1. The CDR3 loop spans 12 amino acids. Germline values: CDR1 WNHNN, CDR2 SYGVQD (reference sequence). The J segment lost 8 bases and the V segment lost 3 bases, leaving 2 bases of the junction unmatched. The DNA for the CDR3 is TGCGCCAGCAGTGACACAGGGGGAACCCAGTACTTC. Encoded protein: CASSDTGGTQYF.

The V call is TRBV4-1, the J call TRBJ2-7, with 7 bases fitting TRBD2. This CDR3 spans 18 amino acids. Germline CDR1 reads MGHRA; CDR2 reads YSYEKL. Germline trimming cut 1 base from V and 4 bases from J; bases unmatched to any gene: 16. The CDR3 DNA follows: TGCGCCAGCAGCCAAGGACCCGCGGCGGGGGTAATTGCGTACGAGCAGTACTTC. Translated: CASSQGPAAGVIAYEQYF.

This clone was counted at least ten times. The J gene is TRBJ1-4, the V gene TRBV30; TRBD1 matches at 8 bases. The CDR3 loop spans 14 amino acids. CDR1 is GTSNPN, CDR2 SVGIG, per germline (reference sequence). V lost 0 bases, J lost 9 bases, and 6 bases stayed unmatched. The CDR3 is CAWSVPGQAQKLFF. CDR3 nucleotides: TGTGCCTGGAGTGTGCCGGGACAGGCGCAAAAACTGTTTTTT.

This clone was seen a handful of times. This chain links TRBV27 with TRBJ2-1; a possible D gene is TRBD1 (6 bases). Germline CDR1 is MNHEY and CDR2 is SMNVEV (reference sequence). V lost 6 bases and J 12 bases, leaving 15 bases between the germline ends. CDR3 length equals 12 residues. The CDR3 spells CASRTGTHRQFF. CDR3 in DNA: TGTGCCAGCAGAACCGGGACACACCGGCAGTTCTTC.

This chain uses TRBV7-9 with TRBJ2-7, with D tentatively TRBD1 or TRBD2 (6 bases each). CDR3 size: 14 residues. Trimming pared 5 bases from V and 3 bases from J, leaving 14 bases between. CDR1 and CDR2 (germline): SEHNR, FQNEAQ (reference sequence). CDR3 sequence (DNA): TGTGCCAGCAGCACGAGGGGGGCATACTACGAGCAGTACTTC. Translation: CASSTRGAYYEQYF.

J is TRBJ1-2 and V is TRBV5-1, with D possibly being TRBD1 (6 bases). Germline-derived CDR1 and CDR2 are SGHRS and YFSETQ. V was pared by 4 bases and J by 5 bases, with 15 bases between. The CDR3 loop spans 14 amino acids. The CDR3 region is CASSPDSRSYGYTF. In nucleotides, the CDR3 is TGCGCCAGCAGCCCGGACAGTAGAAGTTATGGCTACACCTTC.

V and J are TRBV27 and TRBJ2-7; possible D gene TRBD1, 5 bases. Germline assignment: CDR1 MNHEY and CDR2 SMNVEV (reference sequence). Trimming pared 5 bases from V and 3 bases from J, leaving 14 bases between. The CDR3 runs 14 residues. The CDR3 DNA reads TGTGCCAGCAGTCCCGCCGCGACAGACTACGAGCAGTACTTC. As protein: CASSPAATDYEQYF.

The rearrangement joins TRBV5-1 to TRBJ1-3; no definite D call. Trimming pared 5 bases from V and 2 bases from J, leaving 11 bases between. Germline V gene sequence: CDR1 SGHRS, CDR2 YFSETQ. The CDR3 is 14 amino acids. The CDR3 reads CASRDTSTGNTIYF. The CDR3 DNA sequence: TGCGCCAGCAGAGACACCTCCACTGGAAACACCATATATTTT.

The J gene is TRBJ2-7, the V gene TRBV29-1; D is unclear. This CDR3 has 12 residues. Germline V lookup: CDR1 SQVTM, CDR2 ANQGSEA. Trimming took 6 bases from V and 0 from J, leaving 9 bases between them. The CDR3 sequence: CSVDMGSYEQYF. CDR3 bases: TGCAGCGTAGACATGGGCTCCTACGAGCAGTACTTC.

The V and J genes are TRBV19 and TRBJ2-5; D is perhaps TRBD2 (7 bases). Trimming cost V 5 bases and J 7 bases, with 14 bases left between them. Looked up from germline, CDR1 is LNHDA and CDR2 is SQIVND (reference sequence). CDR3 length equals 13 residues. The CDR3 DNA reads TGTGCCAGTAGTGTAACAGGGAGGGGGACCCAGTACTTC. This translates into CASSVTGRGTQYF.